This entry lists 18 T cell receptor beta chains sequenced from one sample in a study of shared clonotypes between healthy human individuals. Here immunoSEQ multiplex PCR was the method, and the copy in TCRdb shows in-frame clones only, minus some. The data contain fewer than 1.4 million clones, around 78% of them singletons. The source material was memory CD4+ T cells from PBMCs. Subset described: CD45RA-negative fraction. These receptors were taken from a man younger than 35 in good health. Some clones in this sample may be carry-over from other donors' samples.

The chain couples TRBV5-1 to TRBJ2-3; 10 positions match TRBD2. Germline lookup yields CDR1 SGHRS and CDR2 YFSETQ. CDR3 length: 17 residues. V gave up 0 bases and J gave up 5 bases; unmatched junction bases: 9. As DNA, the CDR3 is TGCGCCAGCAGCTTGGGACTAGCGGGCACCCCTCAAGATACGCAGTATTTT. As protein: CASSLGLAGTPQDTQYF.

In the case of this clone: A single base separates this from a much larger clone, so it may be a read error. V and J are TRBV29-1 and TRBJ1-1; the D gene is possibly TRBD1 (6 bases). There are 14 residues in the CDR3. Germline V CDR1 and CDR2: SQVTM, ANQGSEA. Trimming took off 6 bases at V and 11 bases at J, with 25 bases between the two ends. DNA of the CDR3: TGCAGCGTCGTCCCCAACCGGGACACCTCTCGGGCTTTCTTT. Amino acid sequence: CSVVPNRDTSRAFF.

In its sample, this clone was seen a few times. This chain connects TRBV4-2 to TRBJ2-5, with unresolved D. V dropped 4 bases and J dropped 5 bases, with 20 bases sitting between them. Germline CDR1 LGHNA, CDR2 YNFKEQ. The CDR3 sequence is 16 residues long. The chain's CDR3 is CASSLQLLKKAETQYF. The CDR3 DNA is TGTGCCAGCAGCCTGCAATTACTTAAAAAAGCGGAGACCCAGTACTTC.

This chain links TRBV19 with TRBJ2-7, with TRBD2 matching over 11 bases. The J segment lost 2 bases and the V segment lost 3 bases, leaving 9 bases of the junction unmatched. This CDR3 region has 17 residues. Germline CDR1 is LNHDA and CDR2 is SQIVND (reference sequence). CDR3 region: CASSIPPLAGAPYEQYF. The DNA for the CDR3 is TGTGCCAGTAGTATCCCCCCACTAGCGGGAGCTCCCTACGAGCAGTACTTC.

This clone occurred once. V usage is TRBV5-1 and J usage is TRBJ1-3; D is undetermined. Germline V gene data show CDR1 as SGHRS and CDR2 as YFSETQ. The germline V and J ends were trimmed by 0 bases and 0 bases, with 7 bases remaining between them. The CDR3 has 15 residues. DNA for the CDR3: TGCGCCAGCAGCTTGGACGGAATCTCTGGAAACACCATATATTTT. This translates into CASSLDGISGNTIYF.

Comment on this clone: The junction departs from germline at one end; a sequencing error may be responsible. The chain links TRBV7-2 to TRBJ2-5; TRBD2 matches 13 bases. This CDR3 contains 15 residues. Germline CDR1 is SGHTA and CDR2 is FQGNSA. The CDR3 DNA reads as TGTGCCAGCAGCTTGACGGGACTAGCGGGATCTCCCGTAAACTTC. This encodes CASSLTGLAGSPVNF.

A single count supports this clone. The J gene is TRBJ2-3, the V gene TRBV4-2; weak D call: TRBD2 (6 bases). The V and J ends lost 2 bases and 2 bases respectively, with 14 bases between them. Germline CDR1 reads LGHNA; CDR2 reads YNFKEQ. The CDR3 covers 16 residues. In DNA, the CDR3 is TGTGCCAGCAGCCAACCGGGAGTGGAGGTCACAGATACGCAGTATTTT. Translated: CASSQPGVEVTDTQYF.

The chain recombines TRBV2 with TRBJ2-5; D is perhaps TRBD1 (6 bases). Per the germline V gene, CDR1 is SNHLY and CDR2 is FYNNEI. The CDR3 is made up of 14 amino acids. The V and J ends lost 4 bases and 1 base respectively, with 10 bases between them. DNA of the CDR3: TGTGCCAGCAGTGCCGGACAGCCCCAAGAGACCCAGTACTTC. It is translated as CASSAGQPQETQYF.

The J gene is TRBJ1-5, the V gene TRBV6-1; no firm D call. V was pared by 6 bases and J by 4 bases, with 13 bases between. Germline V lookup: CDR1 MNHNS, CDR2 SASEGT. The CDR3 runs to 14 residues. CDR3 in amino acids: CASRVEHFNQPQHF. DNA of the CDR3: TGTGCCAGCAGAGTCGAGCATTTTAATCAGCCCCAGCATTTT.

The chain is built from TRBV19 and TRBJ2-2, with 10 bases aligning to TRBD1. This CDR3 has 17 residues. V shed 8 bases, J shed 3 bases, and the junction held 12 bases outside the gene matches. Looked up from germline, CDR1 is LNHDA and CDR2 is SQIVND (reference sequence). In nucleotides, the CDR3 is TGTGCCAGTGCATACCGGGACAGGGGACGTCACACCGGGGAGCTGTTTTTT. This codes for CASAYRDRGRHTGELFF.

Notes on this clone: A much larger clone lies one base from this, so it may be a read error. The rearrangement joins TRBV27 to TRBJ1-2, with TRBD1 matching 7 bases. Germline assignment: CDR1 MNHEY and CDR2 SMNVEV (reference sequence). V lost 6 bases and J lost 4; bases outside the gene matches: 2. The CDR3 length is 12 residues. CDR3 loop: CASRDRAYGYTF. The CDR3 coding sequence is TGTGCCAGCAGAGACAGGGCCTATGGCTACACCTTC.

The chain combines TRBV28 with TRBJ2-1; 10 bases are a match to TRBD1. The V gene's germline CDR1 is MDHEN and CDR2 SYDVKM. This CDR3 contains 15 residues. The ends lost 10 bases at V and 5 bases at J; junction bases unmatched: 11. The CDR3 loop is CAIFGDRGKDNEQFF. DNA for the CDR3: TGTGCCATCTTTGGGGACAGGGGAAAGGACAATGAGCAGTTCTTC.

The chain joins TRBV11-2 to TRBJ2-1, with D uncertain. CDR3 length equals 11 residues. Deletions cut 0 bases from V and 7 bases from J, with 1 base between. Germline V gene lookup returns CDR1 SGHAT and CDR2 FQNNGV. The CDR3 nucleotides are TGTGCCAGCAGCTTAGAGAATGAGCAGTTCTTC. It specifies CASSLENEQFF.

This clone appeared a single time. The genes are TRBV7-3 and TRBJ2-3; no clear D. Between the trimmed V and J ends, which lost 2 bases and 2 bases, there was a span of 11 bases. The CDR3 extends over 15 amino acids. Germline assignment: CDR1 SGHTA and CDR2 FQGTGA. The CDR3 nucleotides read TGTGCCAGCAGCTTATATGGGCAGGACACAGATACGCAGTATTTT. Protein product: CASSLYGQDTDTQYF. Full variable domain (outside the CDR3, taken from reference TRBV7-3 and TRBJ2-3): GAGVSQTPSNKVTEKGKYVELRCDPISGHTALYWYRQSLGQGPEFLIYFQGTGAADDSGLPNDRFFAVRPEGSVSTLKIQRTERGDSAVYLCASSLYGQDTDTQYFGPGTRLTVL.

The CDR3 sequence: CASSPAGSGNTIYF. CDR3 coding DNA: TGTGCCAGCAGCCCGGCAGGGAGCGGAAACACCATATATTTT. The rearrangement links TRBV5-4 to TRBJ1-3; possible D gene TRBD1, 5 bases. The CDR3 is 14 amino acids. V lost 4 bases and J 4 bases, leaving 12 bases between the germline ends. Germline V gene lookup returns CDR1 SGHNT and CDR2 YYREEE (reference sequence).

As regards this clone: Other DNA sequences in this specimen translate into the identical CDR3. The chain couples TRBV30 to TRBJ2-5; no definite D call. CDR3 length: 12 residues. V dropped 1 base and J dropped 5 bases, with 8 bases sitting between them. Germline CDR1 reads GTSNPN; CDR2 reads SVGIG (reference sequence). The CDR3 DNA follows: TGTGCCTGGAGTGGCGGCTGGGAGACCCAGTACTTC. Its translation is CAWSGGWETQYF.

The V and J genes are TRBV10-3 and TRBJ1-5; D may be TRBD1 (6 bases). V dropped 6 bases and J dropped 7 bases, with 13 bases sitting between them. CDR1 is ENHRY, CDR2 SYGVKD, per germline. The CDR3 is 13 residues long. The CDR3 sequence is CAIRQGYRQPQHF. CDR3 DNA: TGTGCCATCAGACAGGGTTATCGGCAGCCCCAGCATTTT.

This clone has ten or more counts. The gene calls are TRBV6-6 and TRBJ2-4, with D tentatively TRBD1 (6 bases). CDR3 size: 16 residues. The V end lost 6 bases, the J end lost 1 base, and 16 bases lay between the germline ends. Germline V CDR1 and CDR2: MNHNY, SVGAGI (reference sequence). The CDR3 DNA follows: TGTGCCAGCAGGCCCGGGCAGGGGACGGCCAAAAACATTCAGTACTTC. It yields the protein CASRPGQGTAKNIQYF.